Sequencing of this T cell receptor beta chain was carried out in a study of beta chain features in type 1 diabetes. V was pared by 7 bases and J by 0 bases, with 17 bases between. Germline assignment: CDR1 SEHNR and CDR2 FQNEAQ (reference sequence). This CDR3 spans 16 amino acids. Findings of the study overall: Relative to healthy donors, patients appeared to have naive, central memory and Treg TCRB repertoires that were more similar. All four CD4+ subsets from Type 1 diabetes patients carried moderately but significantly shorter TCRB CDR3s.

Expressed TCRB transcripts were sequenced because the isolated RNA had all been reverse transcribed beforehand. Only in-frame clones appear in the TCRdb table, and some are missing; sequencing was by immunoSEQ multiplex PCR. The sample yields 680,000 or so clones, 10% to 15% seen once. About this clone itself: The antigen remains undetermined.

This receptor was taken from a man between 18 and 29 years old with type 1 diabetes. The J gene is TRBJ2-3, the V gene TRBV7-9, with D perhaps matching TRBD2 (6 bases). Source material: naive CD4+ T cells from blood. The DNA of the CDR3 is TGTGCCAGCACCGAACAAGGGGACTCGAGCACAGATACGCAGTATTTT. Its translation: CASTEQGDSSTDTQYF.